This T cell receptor (beta chain) was retrieved from a study of CD8 T cells in Susac syndrome. Trimming removed 5 bases from V and 7 bases from J; junction bases left unmatched: 7. CDR1 LNHDA and CDR2 SQIVND come from the germline V gene (reference sequence). The CDR3 length is 13 residues. In blood CD8+ and CD4+ T cells, TCR beta underwent sequencing. The patients who served as multiple sclerosis controls were treatment-naive and had stable or active relapsing-remitting disease that fulfilled the revised McDonald criteria. RNA amounts of 0.5 to 1 ug underwent reverse transcription with random hexamers. A multiplex approach, immunoSEQ multiplex PCR, amplified TCR beta CDR3 across 54 Vbeta and 13 Jbeta. TCRdb re-called the immunoSEQ multiplex PCR reads through MiXCR, storing one row per CDR3 protein. The table records a few hundred thousand distinct CDR3 sequences, 92% of them present only once.

This clonotype was obtained from a human donor with multiple sclerosis. The specimen sequenced was CD8+ T cells from PBMCs. This rearrangement joins TRBV19 to TRBJ1-2; 7 bases line up with TRBD1. The CDR3 is CASSSRQGPGYTF. The CDR3 region has the DNA TGTGCCAGTAGTTCCCGACAGGGACCTGGCTACACCTTC.